What follows are 23 T cell receptor beta chains derived from one specimen sequenced in a study of T cell responses to AZD1222 COVID-19 vaccine. Assay used: immunoSEQ multiplex PCR; TCRdb lists only in-frame clones, some missing. The sample has some 130,000 clones; more than 85% are singletons. The specimen was peripheral blood, collected on day 0 of AZD1222 vaccination. Receptor source: an adult in good health.

The rearrangement uses TRBV19 and TRBJ1-2; no clear D. The length of the CDR3 is 14 residues. CDR1 and CDR2 (germline): LNHDA, SQIVND (reference sequence). V dropped 4 bases and J dropped 6 bases, with 15 bases sitting between them. The CDR3 DNA follows: TGTGCCAGTAGTACCGCCACGTCCGCCCATGGCTACACCTTC. Its translation: CASSTATSAHGYTF.

The genes are TRBV19 and TRBJ1-2, with D perhaps TRBD1 (6 bases). Germline V gives CDR1 LNHDA, CDR2 SQIVND (reference sequence). V was cut by 5 bases and J by 8 bases, with 18 bases left in between. This CDR3 spans 14 amino acids. CDR3 loop: CASSRTGTFSGYTF. The CDR3 nucleotides read TGTGCCAGTAGTCGAACAGGGACTTTTTCGGGCTACACCTTC.

The count of this clone is one. Different DNA sequences within this sample yield the same CDR3. The V gene is TRBV5-1, the J gene TRBJ2-5; D possibly corresponds to TRBD2 (5 bases). CDR3 size: 13 residues. Germline CDR1 reads SGHRS; CDR2 reads YFSETQ. The ends were cut back, 2 bases at V and 5 bases at J, with 10 bases in the middle. The CDR3 sequence: CASSFPGRETQYF. DNA for the CDR3: TGCGCCAGCAGCTTTCCGGGAAGGGAGACCCAGTACTTC.

The gene calls are TRBV29-1 and TRBJ2-2; D unresolved. The V gene's germline CDR1 is SQVTM and CDR2 ANQGSEA. The CDR3 consists of 18 residues. V lost 7 bases, J lost 1 base, and 25 bases lay in between. The CDR3 sequence: CSAPGISRKPLNTGELFF. As DNA, the CDR3 is TGCAGCGCCCCTGGGATTAGCAGGAAACCTTTGAACACCGGGGAGCTGTTTTTT.

This clone was seen only a few times. The chain is built from TRBV5-5 and TRBJ2-1; 8 bases are shared with TRBD1. With 1 base clipped from V and 7 bases from J, the junction kept 10 bases outside the gene matches. This CDR3 has 16 residues. Germline V gene data show CDR1 as SGHKS and CDR2 as YYEKEE (reference sequence). In nucleotides, the CDR3 is TGTGCCAGCAGCTTGTACTCAGGGGGCGGTGGGAATGAGCAGTTCTTC. Amino acid sequence: CASSLYSGGGGNEQFF.

The chain employs TRBV19 and TRBJ1-1; the match to TRBD1 covers 8 bases. V lost 5 bases and J lost 1; bases outside the gene matches: 3. The CDR3 extends over 14 amino acids. CDR1 and CDR2 (germline): LNHDA, SQIVND (reference sequence). CDR3 protein: CASSAGTGNTEAFF. The CDR3 DNA follows: TGTGCCAGTAGTGCCGGGACAGGGAACACTGAAGCTTTCTTT. The variable domain in full, with the rest retrieved from reference TRBV19 and TRBJ1-1, is DGGITQSPKYLFRKEGQNVTLSCEQNLNHDAMYWYRQDPGQGLRLIYYSQIVNDFQKGDIAEGYSVSREKKESFPLTVTSAQKNPTAFYLCASSAGTGNTEAFFGQGTRLTVV.

This chain connects TRBV6-5 to TRBJ2-7; tentative D call: TRBD1 (6 bases). This CDR3 comprises 14 residues. The germline V and J ends were trimmed by 0 bases and 7 bases, with 13 bases remaining between them. Germline V gives CDR1 MNHEY, CDR2 SVGAGI. The CDR3 loop reads CASSYSGRGREQYF. CDR3 in DNA: TGTGCCAGCAGTTACTCAGGCAGGGGCAGGGAGCAGTACTTC.

The chain combines TRBV28 with TRBJ1-4; TRBD1 agrees at 7 bases. The CDR3 has 17 residues. V lost 5 bases, J lost 4 bases, and 13 bases stayed unmatched. CDR1 and CDR2 (germline): MDHEN, SYDVKM. DNA of the CDR3: TGTGCCAGCAGTCCAAGACGACAGGGCCGGAGTAATGAAAAACTGTTTTTT. Protein: CASSPRRQGRSNEKLFF.

J is TRBJ2-1 and V is TRBV6-5; TRBD2 matches at 16 bases. The junction had 7 bases not matched to a gene; V was cut back by 5 bases and J by 12 bases. CDR3 length equals 15 residues. Germline values: CDR1 MNHEY, CDR2 SVGAGI. CDR3 DNA: TGTGCCAGCAGTACCGGGACTAGCGGGAGGGCCGGGCAGTTCTTC. The encoded protein is CASSTGTSGRAGQFF.

V usage is TRBV30 and J usage is TRBJ2-7; 7 nucleotides match TRBD1. CDR1 is GTSNPN and CDR2 is SVGIG in the germline V gene (reference sequence). CDR3 length: 12 residues. The junction had 5 bases not matched to a gene; V was cut back by 7 bases and J by 2 bases. CDR3 sequence reads: CAYRTGAYEQYF. The CDR3 DNA sequence: TGTGCCTACCGGACAGGTGCCTACGAGCAGTACTTC. The full variable domain, with the rest looked up from reference TRBV30 and TRBJ2-7, is SQTIHQWPATLVQPVGSPLSLECTVEGTSNPNLYWYRQAAGRGLQLLFYSVGIGQISSEVPQNLSASRPQDRQFILSSKKLLLSDSGFYLCAYRTGAYEQYFGPGTRLTVT.

The chain links TRBV19 to TRBJ1-1, with 9 bases fitting TRBD1. The CDR3 is 17 amino acids. The junction had 14 bases not matched to a gene; V was cut back by 9 bases and J by 0 bases. Germline CDR1 reads LNHDA; CDR2 reads SQIVND (reference sequence). The CDR3 DNA is TGTGCCAGCCACACATCACCGGGACAGGGAGTGAACACTGAAGCTTTCTTT. Encoded protein: CASHTSPGQGVNTEAFF.

The V call is TRBV29-1, the J call TRBJ2-7; TRBD2 agrees at 10 bases. V was pared by 4 bases and J by 6 bases, with 6 bases of the junction left unmatched. Germline V gene sequence: CDR1 SQVTM, CDR2 ANQGSEA. The CDR3 runs to 13 residues. The CDR3 reads CSVVPSGRREQYF. The CDR3 bases are TGCAGCGTTGTGCCTAGCGGGAGACGCGAGCAGTACTTC.

The chain combines TRBV3-1 (or the pseudogene TRBV3-2) with TRBJ1-1; a weak D match, TRBD1 (6 bases). V lost 2 bases, J lost 5 bases, and 9 bases lay in between. Germline loops: CDR1 LGHDT, CDR2 YNNKEL (reference sequence). The CDR3 sequence is 13 residues long. The CDR3 DNA is TGTGCCAGCAGCCAATTACAGGGAACTGAAGCTTTCTTT. Translating gives CASSQLQGTEAFF.

The rearrangement joins TRBV5-1 to TRBJ2-7, with 7 bases matching TRBD1. The trim removed 0 bases at V and 1 base at J, leaving 4 bases unmatched. The CDR3 is 15 amino acids. CDR1 and CDR2 (germline): SGHRS, YFSETQ. DNA for the CDR3: TGCGCCAGCAGCTTGGTGAGGGGGCCTTCCTACGAGCAGTACTTC. Translated, it gives CASSLVRGPSYEQYF.

This chain joins TRBV7-3 and TRBJ1-1; D is unclear. V was clipped by 2 bases and J by 6 bases, with 13 bases between them. In germline, CDR1 is SGHTA, CDR2 FQGTGA. This CDR3 is 14 amino acids long. CDR3 region: CASSLRETSPEAFF. The DNA for the CDR3 is TGTGCCAGCAGCTTACGGGAGACGTCCCCTGAAGCTTTCTTT.

V gene TRBV4-2 combines with J gene TRBJ1-5; D perhaps matches TRBD1 (6 bases). The CDR3 consists of 14 residues. V lost 0 bases and J lost 6, with 9 bases in between. CDR1 is LGHNA, CDR2 YNFKEQ, per germline. CDR3 sequence reads: CASSQDRGGQPQHF. CDR3 sequence (DNA): TGTGCCAGCAGCCAAGATAGAGGGGGTCAGCCCCAGCATTTT.

The chain uses TRBV10-1 and TRBJ2-1; 14 bases align to TRBD2. V gave up 3 bases and J gave up 5 bases; unmatched junction bases: 9. This CDR3 has 18 residues. CDR1 and CDR2 from the germline V gene are WNHNN and SYGVQD (reference sequence). CDR3 nucleotide sequence: TGCGCCAGCAGTGACCTAACGACTAGCGGGAGGGCCAACAATGAGCAGTTCTTC. It codes for CASSDLTTSGRANNEQFF.

The chain uses TRBV9 and TRBJ2-1, with D perhaps TRBD1 (6 bases). Between the trimmed V and J ends, which lost 5 bases and 8 bases, there was a span of 20 bases. The CDR3 length is 15 residues. CDR1 SGDLS and CDR2 YYNGEE come from the germline V gene. The CDR3 DNA reads as TGTGCCAGCAGTCGTATCGGGGACATAGGGGATGAGCAGTTCTTC. The encoded protein is CASSRIGDIGDEQFF.

The CDR3 reads CASSSLSSNQPQHF. Written as DNA, the CDR3 is TGTGCCAGCAGTTCCCTCTCTAGCAATCAGCCCCAGCATTTT. The chain uses TRBV27 and TRBJ1-5; no clear D gene. This CDR3 contains 14 residues. Germline CDR1 and CDR2: MNHEY and SMNVEV (reference sequence). Trimming shortened V by 4 bases and J by 0 bases, and 7 bases separated the two germline ends.

The chain uses TRBV6-5 and TRBJ2-7; no firm D call. The ends were cut back, 0 bases at V and 0 bases at J, with 3 bases in the middle. Germline-derived CDR1 and CDR2 are MNHEY and SVGAGI. This CDR3 contains 13 residues. The CDR3, as DNA: TGTGCCAGCAGTTACTCGACCTCCTACGAGCAGTACTTC. Protein product: CASSYSTSYEQYF.

This chain links TRBV7-9 with TRBJ2-7; D is undetermined. V was cut by 1 base and J by 3 bases, with 13 bases left in between. CDR1 SEHNR and CDR2 FQNEAQ come from the germline V gene (reference sequence). This CDR3 contains 15 residues. DNA for the CDR3: TGTGCCAGCAGCTTAGTTTCGGGCAGCCGCTACGAGCAGTACTTC. It yields the protein CASSLVSGSRYEQYF.

The rearrangement uses TRBV30 and TRBJ1-3; D unresolved. Trimming cost V 8 bases and J 4 bases, with 9 bases left between them. CDR3 size: 11 residues. Germline-derived CDR1 and CDR2 are GTSNPN and SVGIG (reference sequence). The CDR3 DNA reads TGTGCCGGAAAACTCGGAAACACCATATATTTT. Translated: CAGKLGNTIYF.

The chain joins TRBV2 to TRBJ2-5, with 7 bases that match TRBD1. V dropped 4 bases and J dropped 5; count of bases not matched to a gene: 4. The germline gives CDR1 SNHLY, CDR2 FYNNEI. The CDR3 contains 13 residues. The CDR3 protein is CASSGGQRETQYF. CDR3 DNA sequence: TGTGCCAGCAGTGGGGGACAGAGGGAGACCCAGTACTTC.